The T cell receptor (beta chain) under discussion was sequenced for a study of cytomegalovirus exposure and HLA in healthy donors. At the level of the study: Earlier work reported 117 million unique TCR beta sequences from 150 million to 200 million T cells. The Caucasian-associated ancestry cluster contained approximately 81% of the approximately 410 genotyped donors. Notes on the study in general: TCR beta V- and J-gene trimming, according to a later analysis, was linked to a missense DCLRE1C variant. Segments of the TCR beta V type were, in most cases, productive about 87% or about 30% of the time in an earlier analysis.

Turning to this clone: Its antigen remains unidentified.

The PCR ran on 60 Vbeta and 13 Jbeta primers. The assay was immunoSEQ multiplex PCR, and TCRdb's table has in-frame clones only and misses some. This sample has 100,000 to 150,000 clones, with around 82% found just once. Trimming removed 4 bases from V and 2 bases from J, with 17 bases in between. The CDR3 loop spans 16 amino acids. Germline V gives CDR1 SEHNR, CDR2 FQNEAQ (reference sequence). J is TRBJ2-5 and V is TRBV7-9; D possibly corresponds to TRBD2 (6 bases). The clonotype originates from a female donor in good health and CMV-seronegative. The sample was PBMCs. CDR3 DNA: TGTGCCAGCAGCTACTCCGGGGGAGCCATGCAAGAGACCCAGTACTTC. Translation: CASSYSGGAMQETQYF. The whole variable domain, remainder taken from reference TRBV7-9 and TRBJ2-5, is DTGVSQNPRHKITKRGQNVTFRCDPISEHNRLYWYRQTLGQGPEFLTYFQNEAQLEKSRLLSDRFSAERPKGSFSTLEIQRTEQGDSAMYLCASSYSGGAMQETQYFGPGTRLLVL.